This T cell receptor (beta chain) was observed in a study of T cell responses to AZD1222 COVID-19 vaccine. Study context: Second-dose intervals of approximately 4 or approximately 12 weeks were pooled. Study outcomes and limitations: Repertoire samples came only from after the peak T cell response. Spike-specific TCR breadth and depth went up after people got two AZD1222 doses. Females made up more of the donors, who were largely white British, and clonal diversity may have come out too low.

This clone came up a few times. Its antigen remains unidentified. Measured with immunoSEQ multiplex PCR; TCRdb has only the in-frame clones, and not every one. The table lists approximately 110,000 clones, over 75% of them singletons. There are 13 residues in the CDR3. CDR1 and CDR2 (germline): SGHNT, YENEEA. The V end lost 5 bases, the J end lost 7 bases, and 14 bases lay between the germline ends. This clonotype originated in an adult in good health. The material sequenced was peripheral blood, taken on day 0 of AZD1222 vaccination. This chain connects TRBV11-3 to TRBJ2-5; possibly TRBD2 for D (7 bases). The chain's CDR3 is CASSPGLGGTQYF. The CDR3 DNA follows: TGTGCCAGCAGCCCAGGACTAGGGGGGACCCAGTACTTC.